Each of the 26 T cell receptor beta chains below was sequenced from the same sample in a study of spatial heterogeneity in lung cancer. TCRdb analysed the 5' RACE reads with MiXCR anew, one entry per CDR3 protein. The sample contains about 48,000 distinct CDR3 sequences, roughly 5% of which appear only once. Time point here: sample taken at primary tumor resection. The sample consisted of PBMCs, taken at surgery. These receptors all stem from a male donor with early-stage non-small cell lung cancer.

This clonotype was observed many times. The chain couples TRBV4-1 to TRBJ2-1; 8 bases are shared with TRBD2. The V gene end was trimmed by 0 bases and the J gene end by 5 bases; junction bases not matched to a gene: 12. From germline, CDR1 is MGHRA and CDR2 YSYEKL. The CDR3 totals 18 residues. DNA for the CDR3: TGCGCCAGCAGCCAAGATTCCGTCTCGGCGGGAGGCGACAATGAGCAGTTCTTC. Its protein is CASSQDSVSAGGDNEQFF.

This clonotype was recorded many times. The V call is TRBV27, the J call TRBJ1-1; TRBD1 might be the D (6 bases). The CDR3 is 15 residues long. Trimming cost V 5 bases and J 4 bases, with 17 bases left between them. Germline V gene sequence: CDR1 MNHEY, CDR2 SMNVEV (reference sequence). The CDR3 protein is CASSPERTALTEAFF. Here the CDR3 DNA reads TGTGCCAGCAGTCCGGAACGGACAGCCCTCACTGAAGCTTTCTTT.

At least ten counts were recorded for this clonotype. This chain joins TRBV20-1 and TRBJ2-2; 7 bases map to TRBD2. There are 15 residues in the CDR3. Germline CDR1 is DFQATT and CDR2 is SNEGSKA (reference sequence). V lost 1 base and J lost 4; bases outside the gene matches: 6. The CDR3 DNA sequence: TGCAGTGCTAGAGCTGCCTCGGGAGGCACCGGGGAGCTGTTTTTT. Translation: CSARAASGGTGELFF.

CDR3 nucleotide sequence: TGTGCCAGCAGCTGGACAGGGAAAGGCTACAATGAGCAGTTCTTC. Amino acids: CASSWTGKGYNEQFF. The gene calls are TRBV6-2 or TRBV6-3 and TRBJ2-1, with 8 bases fitting TRBD1. Germline V gene sequence: CDR1 MNHEY, CDR2 SVGEGT. This CDR3 contains 15 residues. J gave up 3 bases and V 6 bases, and 7 bases lay outside the gene matches.

This clonotype showed up many times. V gene TRBV4-1 combines with J gene TRBJ2-7, with TRBD2 identical over 10 bases. This CDR3 spans 15 amino acids. V shed 4 bases and J 4 bases; nucleotides not matched to a gene: 7. The germline V gene has CDR1 MGHRA and CDR2 YSYEKL. The CDR3 bases are TGCGCCAGCAGCCCTATGACTAGCGGGTCTTACGAGCAGTACTTC. Its translation is CASSPMTSGSYEQYF.

Many counts were recorded for this clonotype. The chain couples TRBV5-4 to TRBJ2-2, with no clear D. The length of the CDR3 is 13 residues. The V end lost 9 bases, the J end lost 7 bases, and 16 bases lay between the germline ends. The V gene's germline CDR1 is SGHNT and CDR2 YYREEE (reference sequence). The CDR3 bases are TGTGCCACCAACCGGGTCCTTGGCGGGGAGCTGTTTTTT. This translates into CATNRVLGGELFF.

This clonotype came up a few times. The chain uses TRBV7-9 and TRBJ2-3, with D possibly matching TRBD2 (6 bases). Germline CDR1 reads SEHNR; CDR2 reads FQNEAQ (reference sequence). The CDR3 length is 15 residues. V was pared by 2 bases and J by 4 bases, with 13 bases between. The CDR3, as DNA: TGTGCCAGCAGCTTATTGGGAGGAGAGGCAGATACGCAGTATTTT. Protein sequence: CASSLLGGEADTQYF.

This clonotype has at least ten counts. CDR3 sequence (DNA): TGTGCCACCAGTCCGACTCGACAGGGCGGATGGTCCACCGGGGAGCTGTTTTTT. This codes for CATSPTRQGGWSTGELFF. The chain employs TRBV24-1 and TRBJ2-2; 7 bases match TRBD1. Germline CDR1 KGHDR, CDR2 SFDVKD. The CDR3 sequence is 18 residues long. Trimming removed 6 bases from V and 4 bases from J; junction bases left unmatched: 16.

For this clonotype: A single base separates this from a much larger clone, so it may be a read error. The V call is TRBV5-1, the J call TRBJ2-1; D is perhaps TRBD2 (6 bases). Germline CDR1 SGHRS, CDR2 YFSETQ. With 8 bases removed from V and 3 bases from J, the gap between germline ends came to 18 bases. The CDR3 is 15 residues long. CDR3 in amino acids: CASGLARPGYNEQFF. The CDR3 DNA is TGCGCCAGTGGTCTAGCGAGACCCGGCTACAATGAGCAGTTCTTC.

The chain employs TRBV6-1 and TRBJ1-2; D might be TRBD1 (6 bases). In germline, CDR1 is MNHNS, CDR2 SASEGT. V lost 8 bases to trimming and J lost 1 base, with 23 bases between them. The CDR3 runs 17 residues. Here the CDR3 reads CASGGGMRFRSNYGYTF. The CDR3 DNA follows: TGTGCCAGCGGAGGGGGGATGCGGTTCAGGAGTAACTATGGCTACACCTTC.

Ten or more counts support this clonotype. The chain employs TRBV25-1 and TRBJ2-5; 8 bases map to TRBD2. Germline-derived CDR1 and CDR2 are MGHDK and SYGVNS. CDR3 length: 17 amino acids. The ends lost 3 bases at V and 5 bases at J; junction bases unmatched: 14. DNA of the CDR3: TGTGCCAGCAGTGATTCGGAGGGAAGCGGGAGTCGGGAGACCCAGTACTTC. It yields the protein CASSDSEGSGSRETQYF.

This clonotype was recorded at least ten times. J is TRBJ2-5 and V is TRBV25-1; 8 bases map to TRBD2. Germline values: CDR1 MGHDK, CDR2 SYGVNS. The CDR3 sequence is 16 residues long. After removal of 6 bases from V and 0 bases from J, the junction contained 9 bases not matched to a gene. CDR3 residues: CASRPGASGYQETQYF. CDR3 coding DNA: TGTGCCAGCAGGCCTGGGGCTAGCGGGTACCAAGAGACCCAGTACTTC.

The chain joins TRBV12-3 or TRBV12-4 to TRBJ1-4, with D maybe TRBD1 (6 bases). V was trimmed by 10 bases and J by 4 bases, leaving 19 bases between them. This CDR3 comprises 15 residues. In nucleotides, the CDR3 is TGTGCCACCCGCGCGGGGGCGCAGAATAATGAAAAACTGTTTTTT. Translation gives CATRAGAQNNEKLFF.

This clonotype was counted ten times or more. This chain joins TRBV29-1 and TRBJ2-2; D perhaps matches TRBD2 (6 bases). This CDR3 spans 14 amino acids. Trimming left V 3 bases short and J 1 base short, with 9 bases between. Germline values: CDR1 SQVTM, CDR2 ANQGSEA. CDR3 loop: CSVDGGVNTGELFF. As DNA, the CDR3 is TGCAGCGTTGACGGGGGAGTGAACACCGGGGAGCTGTTTTTT.

This clonotype was detected many times. The chain carries TRBV20-1 and TRBJ2-7, with D possibly TRBD2 on 6 matching bases. Trimming cost V 6 bases and J 0 bases, with 15 bases left between them. The CDR3 runs to 14 residues. Germline V gene sequence: CDR1 DFQATT, CDR2 SNEGSKA (reference sequence). The CDR3 reads CSALMSGFSYEQYF. The CDR3 nucleotides are TGCAGTGCACTCATGAGCGGGTTCTCCTACGAGCAGTACTTC.

This clonotype was observed at least ten times. The chain carries TRBV5-1 and TRBJ1-5, with D unclear. Germline CDR1 is SGHRS and CDR2 is YFSETQ. The V end lost 5 bases, the J end lost 2 bases, and 14 bases lay between the germline ends. CDR3 length: 15 residues. CDR3 in amino acids: CASRPGIMGNQPQHF. The CDR3 bases are TGCGCCAGCAGACCAGGAATCATGGGCAATCAGCCCCAGCATTTT.

This clonotype was observed at least ten times. In DNA, the CDR3 is TGCAGTGCTAGAGACCCAGCGGGCTCCTACAATGAGCAGTTCTTC. Protein product: CSARDPAGSYNEQFF. The chain combines TRBV20-1 with TRBJ2-1; possibly TRBD2 for D (6 bases). CDR3 size: 15 residues. The ends were cut back, 0 bases at V and 0 bases at J, with 9 bases in the middle. CDR1 and CDR2 (germline): DFQATT, SNEGSKA (reference sequence).

This clonotype has at least ten counts. The chain carries TRBV5-4 and TRBJ2-3; D may be TRBD2 (6 bases). V lost 2 bases to trimming and J lost 1 base, with 17 bases between them. This CDR3 has 17 residues. Germline V gene sequence: CDR1 SGHNT, CDR2 YYREEE (reference sequence). CDR3 nucleotide sequence: TGTGCCAGCAGCTTTCCGGGACTCCGAAGGGGCACAGATACGCAGTATTTT. This gives the protein CASSFPGLRRGTDTQYF.

This clonotype was counted ten times or more. The CDR3 region is CSAREGAVSGANVLTF. CDR3 bases: TGCAGTGCTAGAGAAGGAGCGGTCTCTGGGGCCAACGTCCTGACTTTC. The rearrangement links TRBV20-1 to TRBJ2-6, with D possibly matching TRBD2 (5 bases). The CDR3 sequence is 16 residues long. The germline gives CDR1 DFQATT, CDR2 SNEGSKA (reference sequence). V shed 0 bases and J shed 0 bases, with 9 bases lying between them.

This clonotype came up many times. The gene calls are TRBV6-2 or TRBV6-3 and TRBJ2-3; TRBD2 agrees at 11 bases. The germline CDR1 and CDR2 sequences are MNHEY and SVGEGT. The CDR3 totals 14 residues. V gave up 6 bases and J gave up 7 bases; unmatched junction bases: 6. Written as DNA, the CDR3 is TGTGCCAGCAGCCCCGGGACTAGCGGTAATACGCAGTATTTT. Its translation is CASSPGTSGNTQYF.

This clonotype has just a few counts. This chain connects TRBV7-9 to TRBJ1-1; no definite D call. The germline V gene encodes CDR1 SEHNR and CDR2 FQNEAQ (reference sequence). Trimming left V 6 bases short and J 7 bases short, with 18 bases between. The CDR3 length is 14 residues. CDR3 sequence: CASREQTGPNEAFF. The CDR3 region has the DNA TGTGCCAGCAGGGAGCAAACCGGGCCTAATGAAGCTTTCTTT. Full variable domain (remainder filled in from reference TRBV7-9 and TRBJ1-1): DTGVSQNPRHKITKRGQNVTFRCDPISEHNRLYWYRQTLGQGPEFLTYFQNEAQLEKSRLLSDRFSAERPKGSFSTLEIQRTEQGDSAMYLCASREQTGPNEAFFGQGTRLTVV.

The chain carries TRBV3-1 and TRBJ2-5, with D perhaps matching TRBD2 (5 bases). This CDR3 is 15 amino acids long. From germline, CDR1 is LGHDT and CDR2 YNNKEL (reference sequence). V shed 4 bases and J shed 0 bases, with 12 bases lying between them. CDR3 DNA sequence: TGTGCCAGCAGCCCCCCGGGAAGGAACCAAGAGACCCAGTACTTC. This translates into CASSPPGRNQETQYF.

This clonotype was found many times. This rearrangement joins TRBV10-3 to TRBJ2-3; tentatively, D is TRBD1 or TRBD2 (5 bases each). This CDR3 comprises 16 residues. Trimming took 0 bases from V and 0 from J, leaving 10 bases between them. Germline CDR1 ENHRY, CDR2 SYGVKD. This CDR3 reads CAISESKRGSTDTQYF. The DNA of the CDR3 is TGTGCCATCAGTGAGTCGAAGAGGGGTAGCACAGATACGCAGTATTTT.

This clonotype was counted between two and nine times. The chain is built from TRBV28 and TRBJ2-7; unclear D gene. Per the germline V gene, CDR1 is MDHEN and CDR2 is SYDVKM. V was cut by 6 bases and J by 2 bases, with 11 bases left in between. The CDR3 extends over 13 amino acids. Written as DNA, the CDR3 is TGTGCCAGCAGCGATTCCGTAGCCTACGAGCAGTACTTC. This sequence encodes CASSDSVAYEQYF.

This clonotype was observed a handful of times. The chain links TRBV20-1 to TRBJ2-5; D call uncertain. The CDR3 contains 15 residues. Germline assignment: CDR1 DFQATT and CDR2 SNEGSKA (reference sequence). V gave up 6 bases and J gave up 0 bases, with 17 bases separating them. The CDR3 sequence: CSARRRRSYQETQYF. As DNA, the CDR3 is TGCAGTGCAAGAAGGCGTCGGTCGTACCAAGAGACCCAGTACTTC.

This clonotype showed up many times. Written as DNA, the CDR3 is TGTGCCAGCAGTTATGACACGTTCACAGATACGCAGTATTTT. Protein: CASSYDTFTDTQYF. This chain links TRBV28 with TRBJ2-3; D is undetermined. Germline loops: CDR1 MDHEN, CDR2 SYDVKM. With 4 bases removed from V and 2 bases from J, the gap between germline ends came to 10 bases. The CDR3 is 14 residues long.